Listed below are T cell receptor beta chains from one sample, sequenced in a study of T cell responses to AZD1222 COVID-19 vaccine. Sequenced by immunoSEQ multiplex PCR; TCRdb stores in-frame clones only, minus some. The top ten hold 5% of the sample, which has about 120,000 clones, about 93% seen once. The starting material was peripheral blood, obtained 28 days after the second AZD1222 dose. All receptors come from an adult who received the AZD1222 COVID-19 vaccine. Each CDR3 is given with its conserved first and last residue. Fields, in order: D gene, V gene, clone size, J gene, CDR3 protein, CDR3 DNA. The D gene is left open where the match is weak. Expanded clones are given a class, and other clones once, few, many or no size at all.

d_call: NA
v_call: TRBV9
clone_size: NA
j_call: TRBJ2-7
cdr3_aa: CASSVETGSYEQYF
cdr3_nt: TGTGCCAGCAGCGTAGAGACGGGGTCCTACGAGCAGTACTTC

d_call: NA
v_call: TRBV6-6
clone_size: NA
j_call: TRBJ2-6
cdr3_aa: CASSYSSDWGDPTF
cdr3_nt: TGTGCCAGCAGTTACTCGAGTGATTGGGGGGACCCAACTTTC

d_call: TRBD2
v_call: TRBV15
clone_size: NA
j_call: TRBJ2-7
cdr3_aa: CATSRDRTSPTEQYF
cdr3_nt: TGTGCCACCAGCAGAGACAGGACTAGCCCCACCGAGCAGTACTTC

d_call: NA
v_call: TRBV7-9
clone_size: NA
j_call: TRBJ2-6
cdr3_aa: CASSSLGTPSGANVLTF
cdr3_nt: TGTGCCAGCAGCTCCCTGGGAACCCCCTCTGGGGCCAACGTCCTGACTTTC

d_call: NA
v_call: TRBV9
clone_size: NA
j_call: TRBJ2-2
cdr3_aa: CASRDGTGELFF
cdr3_nt: TGTGCCAGCCGGGACGGCACCGGGGAGCTGTTTTTT

d_call: TRBD2
v_call: TRBV4-3
clone_size: NA
j_call: TRBJ2-7
cdr3_aa: CASSPGILAGASEQYF
cdr3_nt: TGCGCCAGCAGCCCCGGTATACTAGCGGGGGCGAGCGAGCAGTACTTC

d_call: TRBD2
v_call: TRBV4-1
clone_size: NA
j_call: TRBJ2-1
cdr3_aa: CASSHPLTSGRAYSEQFF
cdr3_nt: TGCGCCAGCAGCCATCCTTTGACTAGCGGGAGGGCCTATAGTGAGCAGTTCTTC

d_call: TRBD1
v_call: TRBV6-5
clone_size: NA
j_call: TRBJ1-4
cdr3_aa: CASSYEAGTGKKKLFF
cdr3_nt: TGTGCCAGCAGTTACGAGGCGGGGACAGGGAAAAAAAAACTGTTTTTT

d_call: NA
v_call: TRBV12-3/TRBV12-4
clone_size: NA
j_call: TRBJ1-1
cdr3_aa: CASRSGLNTEAFF
cdr3_nt: TGTGCCAGCAGATCAGGGTTGAACACTGAAGCTTTCTTT

d_call: TRBD1
v_call: TRBV27
clone_size: NA
j_call: TRBJ1-5
cdr3_aa: CASSLGQGNQPQHF
cdr3_nt: TGTGCCAGCAGTTTGGGACAGGGCAATCAGCCCCAGCATTTT

d_call: TRBD1
v_call: TRBV10-1
clone_size: NA
j_call: TRBJ2-4
cdr3_aa: CASSIPGQGAKNIQYF
cdr3_nt: TGCGCCAGCAGTATACCGGGACAGGGGGCGAAAAACATTCAGTACTTC

d_call: TRBD1
v_call: TRBV5-4
clone_size: NA
j_call: TRBJ1-2
cdr3_aa: CASSLLGGAGYGYTF
cdr3_nt: TGTGCCAGCAGCTTGTTAGGGGGCGCTGGCTATGGCTACACCTTC

d_call: NA
v_call: TRBV5-8
clone_size: NA
j_call: TRBJ1-1
cdr3_aa: CASMGARDTEAFF
cdr3_nt: TGTGCCAGCATGGGGGCGCGTGACACTGAAGCTTTCTTT

d_call: TRBD2
v_call: TRBV7-2
clone_size: NA
j_call: TRBJ2-7
cdr3_aa: CASSFGTSGMYEQYF
cdr3_nt: TGTGCCAGCAGCTTCGGGACTAGCGGGATGTACGAGCAGTACTTC

d_call: NA
v_call: TRBV5-6
clone_size: NA
j_call: TRBJ1-2
cdr3_aa: CASSSYTGRANYGYTF
cdr3_nt: TGTGCCAGCAGCTCGTACACAGGGAGAGCTAACTATGGCTACACCTTC

d_call: NA
v_call: TRBV10-3
clone_size: NA
j_call: TRBJ1-1
cdr3_aa: CASSGGLQNTEAFF
cdr3_nt: TGTGCCTCGTCCGGGGGACTCCAGAACACTGAAGCTTTCTTT

d_call: NA
v_call: TRBV7-9
clone_size: NA
j_call: TRBJ2-3
cdr3_aa: CASSFLLEAQYF
cdr3_nt: TGTGCCAGCAGCTTCCTCCTTGAGGCGCAGTATTTT

d_call: NA
v_call: TRBV5-5
clone_size: NA
j_call: TRBJ2-6
cdr3_aa: CASSFGSGANVLTF
cdr3_nt: TGTGCCAGCAGCTTCGGGTCAGGGGCCAACGTCCTGACTTTC

d_call: NA
v_call: TRBV11-2
clone_size: NA
j_call: TRBJ2-1
cdr3_aa: CASNDRGTNVRQFF
cdr3_nt: TGTGCCAGCAACGACCGGGGGACGAATGTTCGGCAGTTCTTC

d_call: TRBD1
v_call: TRBV6-1
clone_size: NA
j_call: TRBJ2-7
cdr3_aa: CASSERGRYEQYF
cdr3_nt: TGTGCCAGCAGTGAAAGGGGGCGGTACGAGCAGTACTTC

d_call: TRBD2
v_call: TRBV5-4
clone_size: NA
j_call: TRBJ2-3
cdr3_aa: CASSSQRGAGGTQYF
cdr3_nt: TGTGCCAGCAGCTCGCAGCGGGGGGCTGGGGGTACGCAGTATTTT

d_call: TRBD1
v_call: TRBV24-1
clone_size: NA
j_call: TRBJ1-4
cdr3_aa: CATSEPKRTGTDNEKLFF
cdr3_nt: TGTGCCACCAGTGAGCCCAAACGTACCGGGACAGACAATGAAAAACTGTTTTTT

d_call: NA
v_call: TRBV6-1
clone_size: NA
j_call: TRBJ2-4
cdr3_aa: CASSESAWEAAKNIQYF
cdr3_nt: TGTGCCAGCAGTGAAAGTGCATGGGAGGCGGCAAAAAACATTCAGTACTTC

d_call: NA
v_call: TRBV18
clone_size: NA
j_call: TRBJ1-1
cdr3_aa: CASSPNSNTEAFF
cdr3_nt: TGTGCCAGCTCACCCAACTCGAACACTGAAGCTTTCTTT

d_call: NA
v_call: TRBV9
clone_size: NA
j_call: TRBJ2-5
cdr3_aa: CASSADNIIGTQYF
cdr3_nt: TGTGCCAGCAGCGCCGATAATATCATAGGGACCCAGTACTTC

d_call: NA
v_call: TRBV4-3
clone_size: NA
j_call: TRBJ2-5
cdr3_aa: CASSQYGVGEYQETQYF
cdr3_nt: TGCGCCAGCAGCCAGTACGGGGTGGGCGAGTACCAAGAGACCCAGTACTTC

d_call: NA
v_call: TRBV7-3
clone_size: NA
j_call: TRBJ2-1
cdr3_aa: CASSYGGVRDNEQFF
cdr3_nt: TGTGCCAGCAGCTACGGAGGTGTACGAGACAATGAGCAGTTCTTC

d_call: NA
v_call: TRBV19
clone_size: NA
j_call: TRBJ1-5
cdr3_aa: CASSTYPSSQHF
cdr3_nt: TGTGCCAGTAGTACTTATCCCTCGTCCCAGCATTTT

d_call: NA
v_call: TRBV5-1
clone_size: few
j_call: TRBJ2-5
cdr3_aa: CASSLEETQYF
cdr3_nt: TGCGCCAGCAGCTTGGAAGAGACCCAGTACTTC

d_call: NA
v_call: TRBV5-1
clone_size: NA
j_call: TRBJ1-4
cdr3_aa: CASSLDLVGELFF
cdr3_nt: TGCGCCAGCAGCTTGGATTTGGTAGGGGAACTGTTTTTT

d_call: TRBD1
v_call: TRBV19
clone_size: NA
j_call: TRBJ1-1
cdr3_aa: CASSPDRGRKAFF
cdr3_nt: TGTGCCAGTAGTCCGGACAGGGGTCGAAAAGCTTTCTTT